This T cell receptor beta chain was obtained from a study of shared clonotypes between healthy human individuals. Broader study findings: Depth of sequencing was expected to influence donor clonotype sharing.

CDR3 length: 15 amino acids. Looked up from germline, CDR1 is LNHDA and CDR2 is SQIVND (reference sequence). V lost 1 base and J lost 4, with 13 bases in between. With respect to this clone: Antigen: not known.

Original data processing: From ImmunoSEQ came sequences covering only the junction and carrying no quality scores, so filtering differed. Assay used: immunoSEQ multiplex PCR; TCRdb lists only in-frame clones, some missing. The V and J calls and the clone size are those of that table, but D and trimming were determined from the DNA. The sample lists 2.3 million or so clones; 93% were seen once. The clonotype originates from a man between 18 and 35 years old in good health. Some clones in this sample may be carry-over from other donors' samples. This chain uses TRBV19 with TRBJ2-5; D perhaps matches TRBD1 (5 bases). Input material: naive CD4+ T cells from PBMCs. Subset denoted: CD45RA+ positively selected. The CDR3 DNA sequence: TGTGCCAGTAGTATAGGGGTCCGACAGACAGAGACCCAGTACTTC. Protein product: CASSIGVRQTETQYF.